Below, 18 T cell receptor beta chains from the same sample are listed, as sequenced in a study of T cell clones after liver transplantation (dated by TCRdb to the late 2010s). Library preparation used the immunoSEQ multiplex PCR assay. The table comes from immuneACCESS by way of TCRdb, which keeps in-frame sequences with V and J called. Part of the clones is missing from these tables; in studies checked, under half for an unresolved V gene and the rest for unknown reasons. The sample records approximately 72,000 clones, more than 90% of which are singletons. In total, the top ten clones hold roughly 2.7% of the sample. The sample's time point, from its label and the paper: pre-transplant. This specimen was CD4+ T cells from blood, taken before liver transplant. The origin of the receptors is a human donor who received a liver transplant.

This clone was seen once. The chain has TRBV6-1 and TRBJ2-1; 7 positions agree with TRBD1. The CDR3 length is 16 residues. Germline CDR1 MNHNS, CDR2 SASEGT. With 4 bases clipped from V and 0 bases from J, the junction kept 6 bases outside the gene matches. DNA for the CDR3: TGTGCCAGCAGTGTACGACAGGGAAGCTCCTACAATGAGCAGTTCTTC. Translating it yields CASSVRQGSSYNEQFF.

This chain links TRBV5-5 with TRBJ2-2; tentatively, D is TRBD1 or TRBD2 (5 bases each). Trimming took off 2 bases at V and 7 bases at J, with 9 bases between the two ends. The CDR3 has 13 amino acids. Germline CDR1 reads SGHKS; CDR2 reads YYEKEE (reference sequence). In DNA, the CDR3 is TGTGCCAGCAGCTTCGATGGGGGCGGGGAGCTGTTTTTT. Its translation is CASSFDGGGELFF.

This chain connects TRBV29-1 to TRBJ1-1; a weak D match, TRBD1 (6 bases). Trimming took 6 bases from V and 3 from J, leaving 11 bases between them. Germline V gene data show CDR1 as SQVTM and CDR2 as ANQGSEA. This CDR3 is built from 12 residues. The CDR3 spells CSVRDTHTEAFF. The CDR3 nucleotides read TGCAGCGTCCGGGACACACACACTGAAGCTTTCTTT.

This clone was counted between two and nine times. The chain carries TRBV5-1 and TRBJ2-2, with TRBD1 as a possible D gene (6 bases). Germline CDR1 is SGHRS and CDR2 is YFSETQ. The CDR3 consists of 14 residues. V lost 4 bases, J lost 5 bases, and 12 bases lay in between. CDR3 DNA sequence: TGCGCCAGCAGCCGGGACACGGAGACCGGGGAGCTGTTTTTT. It is translated as CASSRDTETGELFF.

V usage is TRBV15 and J usage is TRBJ2-1; 8 bases map to TRBD1. The CDR3 is made up of 13 amino acids. The junction had 2 bases not matched to a gene; V was cut back by 3 bases and J by 7 bases. CDR1 is LNHNV, CDR2 YYDKDF, per germline (reference sequence). The CDR3 sequence is CATSSRQGNEQFF. In nucleotides, the CDR3 is TGTGCCACCAGCAGTAGACAGGGGAATGAGCAGTTCTTC.

This clone was seen a few times. The CDR3: CASSVRSSIPDTQYF. As DNA, the CDR3 is TGTGCCAGCAGCGTTAGGTCTAGCATTCCAGATACGCAGTATTTT. The V gene is TRBV9, the J gene TRBJ2-3; D perhaps matches TRBD2 (5 bases). Trimming stripped 2 bases from V and 4 bases from J, with 14 bases between. The CDR3 is 15 amino acids. The V gene's germline CDR1 is SGDLS and CDR2 YYNGEE.

This rearrangement joins TRBV30 to TRBJ2-7, with 9 bases lining up with TRBD1. Unmatched junction bases numbered 9, after V lost 3 bases and J lost 6 bases. In germline, CDR1 is GTSNPN, CDR2 SVGIG (reference sequence). The CDR3 sequence is 14 residues long. CDR3 region: CAWRTGGYMGEQYF. The DNA of the CDR3 is TGTGCCTGGAGGACAGGGGGATATATGGGCGAGCAGTACTTC.

The chain links TRBV7-2 to TRBJ1-2; D perhaps matches TRBD1 (6 bases). Germline CDR1 is SGHTA and CDR2 is FQGNSA. Trimming shortened V by 3 bases and J by 7 bases, and 12 bases separated the two germline ends. This CDR3 comprises 13 residues. CDR3 region: CASSFQGNIGYTF. The CDR3 DNA sequence: TGTGCCAGCAGCTTCCAGGGGAATATTGGCTACACCTTC. Full variable domain (outside the CDR3, taken from reference TRBV7-2 and TRBJ1-2): GAGVSQSPSNKVTEKGKDVELRCDPISGHTALYWYRQSLGQGLEFLIYFQGNSAPDKSGLPSDRFSAERTGGSVSTLTIQRTQQEDSAVYLCASSFQGNIGYTFGSGTRLTVV.

The V gene is TRBV9, the J gene TRBJ2-5; no definite D call. The germline CDR1 and CDR2 sequences are SGDLS and YYNGEE. This CDR3 spans 14 amino acids. V was shortened by 3 bases and J by 4 bases, with 13 bases between the two germline ends. This chain's CDR3 is CASSDRSGLETQYF. The CDR3, as DNA: TGTGCCAGCAGCGATAGAAGTGGTCTAGAGACCCAGTACTTC.

This clone was counted once. V usage is TRBV7-3 and J usage is TRBJ1-1; TRBD1 might be the D (5 bases). Germline CDR1 SGHTA, CDR2 FQGTGA. The V and J ends lost 4 bases and 4 bases respectively, with 13 bases between them. This CDR3 region has 14 residues. As DNA, the CDR3 is TGTGCCAGCAGCTCCGGTGGAGGGACCACTGAAGCTTTCTTT. Residues: CASSSGGGTTEAFF. Filled out from reference TRBV7-3 and TRBJ1-1, the complete variable domain reads GAGVSQTPSNKVTEKGKYVELRCDPISGHTALYWYRQSLGQGPEFLIYFQGTGAADDSGLPNDRFFAVRPEGSVSTLKIQRTERGDSAVYLCASSSGGGTTEAFFGQGTRLTVV.

This clone has only one observation. The V gene is TRBV15, the J gene TRBJ2-3; D is undetermined. Germline lookup yields CDR1 LNHNV and CDR2 YYDKDF (reference sequence). CDR3 length equals 15 residues. V was trimmed by 0 bases and J by 0 bases, leaving 7 bases between them. Written as DNA, the CDR3 is TGTGCCACCAGCAGAGAGCCTGTTAGCACAGATACGCAGTATTTT. Translation: CATSREPVSTDTQYF.

The V call is TRBV29-1, the J call TRBJ2-5, with D perhaps being TRBD1 or TRBD2 (5 bases each). The V end lost 0 bases, the J end lost 4 bases, and 18 bases lay between the germline ends. The CDR3 consists of 16 residues. Germline V gives CDR1 SQVTM, CDR2 ANQGSEA. As DNA, the CDR3 is TGCAGCGTTGAAGATCCAGGGCAGGGTGGGAGAGAGACCCAGTACTTC. Translated: CSVEDPGQGGRETQYF.

The rearrangement uses TRBV2 and TRBJ1-2, with a possible D match to TRBD1 (6 bases). V was clipped by 5 bases and J by 8 bases, with 15 bases between them. Germline CDR1 and CDR2: SNHLY and FYNNEI. CDR3 size: 13 residues. CDR3: CASSTGMLEGYTF. As DNA, the CDR3 is TGTGCCAGCAGTACAGGGATGCTGGAGGGCTACACCTTC.

This clone was recorded only once. The chain joins TRBV28 to TRBJ2-1; D might be TRBD1 (5 bases). The CDR3 has 14 amino acids. Germline loops: CDR1 MDHEN, CDR2 SYDVKM. Deletions cut 2 bases from V and 14 bases from J, with 19 bases between. In DNA form, the CDR3 reads TGTGCCAGCAGTTTACGGCAGGTGTGGGGCCGTGAGTTCTTC. Residues: CASSLRQVWGREFF.

The V and J genes are TRBV18 and TRBJ2-3; 9 bases match TRBD2. Germline trimming cut 3 bases from V and 1 base from J; bases unmatched to any gene: 8. Germline V gene data show CDR1 as KGHSH and CDR2 as LQKENI. This CDR3 has 17 amino acids. The chain's CDR3 is CASSPRGLAGRTDTQYF. The CDR3, as DNA: TGTGCCAGCTCACCTCGTGGGCTAGCGGGGCGCACAGATACGCAGTATTTT. Full variable domain (outside the CDR3, taken from reference TRBV18 and TRBJ2-3): NAGVMQNPRHLVRRRGQEARLRCSPMKGHSHVYWYRQLPEEGLKFMVYLQKENIIDESGMPKERFSAEFPKEGPSILRIQQVVRGDSAAYFCASSPRGLAGRTDTQYFGPGTRLTVL.

The genes are TRBV9 and TRBJ2-3; D remains ambiguous. V was pared by 0 bases and J by 6 bases, with 8 bases between. Germline CDR1 reads SGDLS; CDR2 reads YYNGEE. The CDR3 consists of 13 residues. The CDR3 DNA reads as TGTGCCAGCAGCGTAGAGGTGGGTGATACGCAGTATTTT. This sequence encodes CASSVEVGDTQYF.

The chain combines TRBV25-1 with TRBJ2-2; maybe TRBD2 (5 bases). V lost 6 bases to trimming and J lost 1 base, with 12 bases between them. CDR3 length: 15 amino acids. In germline, CDR1 is MGHDK, CDR2 SYGVNS. The CDR3 loop reads CASRLGGLNTGELFF. In DNA form, the CDR3 reads TGTGCCAGCAGGCTTGGCGGGCTGAACACCGGGGAGCTGTTTTTT.

The rearrangement links TRBV4-1 to TRBJ1-1; a possible D gene is TRBD1 (5 bases). Trimming left V 1 base short and J 10 bases short, with 19 bases between. Germline assignment: CDR1 MGHRA and CDR2 YSYEKL. This CDR3 region has 15 residues. The CDR3, as DNA: TGCGCCAGCAGCCAAGCGCCGGGGCCCGTCGGGGGAGCTTTCTTT. It yields the protein CASSQAPGPVGGAFF.